This TCR beta chain is from a study of cytomegalovirus exposure and HLA in healthy donors. The CDR3 runs 13 residues. V was clipped by 3 bases and J by 9 bases; unmatched bases: 8. Germline V gene lookup returns CDR1 SEHNR and CDR2 FQNEAQ (reference sequence). The study ran its PCR with 60 Vbeta and 13 Jbeta primers. Assay: immunoSEQ multiplex PCR; the TCRdb copy retains only in-frame clones and omits some. The profile shows some 120,000 clones, roughly 79% of them singletons. The sequence was collected from a woman in her 30s in good health and CMV-seronegative. The sequencing sample was made of PBMCs. This chain uses TRBV7-9 with TRBJ2-7; 7 bases are shared with TRBD2. CDR3 DNA sequence: TGTGCCAGCAGCTTGCTTGCGGGAGACAGGCAGTACTTC. It yields the protein CASSLLAGDRQYF.